This is a list of T cell receptor beta chains from one sample in a study of T cell responses to AZD1222 COVID-19 vaccine. TCRdb's copy holds only in-frame clones and misses some; the assay was immunoSEQ multiplex PCR. This sample has 130,000 or so clones, with 94% found just once. Here the sequenced sample was peripheral blood, taken on day 0 of AZD1222 vaccination. These receptors were collected from an adult in good health. CDR3s include the opening cysteine and the closing phenylalanine or tryptophan. D genes are given only for firm matches. Rows may omit the clone size; those that give it use once, few, many or a size class.

size,J,V,D,CDR3
once,TRBJ2-7,TRBV6-6,TRBD2,CASSRLLAAVSYEQYF
once,TRBJ2-5,TRBV4-3,TRBD2,CASSQEASGRVETQYF
.,TRBJ2-5,TRBV19,.,CASSIGSNQETQYF
.,TRBJ2-7,TRBV4-2,TRBD1,CASSPRDSYEQYF
.,TRBJ2-7,TRBV6-1,TRBD1,CASSELDRGHEQYF
.,TRBJ2-7,TRBV11-3,TRBD2,CASSLGLRAGAYEQYF
.,TRBJ2-1,TRBV2,.,CASRSSSYNEQFF
.,TRBJ2-5,TRBV7-9,.,CASSLVQGTATQYF
.,TRBJ1-4,TRBV7-9,TRBD1,CASSLGTANEKLFF
.,TRBJ2-3,TRBV6-6,TRBD2,CASRTGGWGTDTQYF
.,TRBJ1-6,TRBV5-1,.,CASSLQAESYNSPLHF
.,TRBJ1-2,TRBV18,.,CASSPRTDGYTF
.,TRBJ1-2,TRBV6-5,.,CASSYSRYGYTF
.,TRBJ2-4,TRBV4-1,TRBD2,CASSKGLAGGPGKNIQYF
.,TRBJ2-1,TRBV7-9,.,CASSSGTGPVVGNEQFF
.,TRBJ1-1,TRBV3-1/TRBV3-2,.,CARALRPRDTEAFF
.,TRBJ2-3,TRBV7-3,.,CASSFARTDTQYF
.,TRBJ1-2,TRBV6-2/TRBV6-3,TRBD1,CASSPGQALRGYTF
.,TRBJ2-3,TRBV5-1,TRBD2,CASSWGLQRDLADTQYF
.,TRBJ1-2,TRBV2,.,CASSEGLGGNYGYTF
.,TRBJ1-2,TRBV11-2,TRBD1,CASSSGQNYGYTF
.,TRBJ1-3,TRBV19,TRBD1,CASRGRGGNTIYF
.,TRBJ1-1,TRBV3-1/TRBV3-2,.,CASSHAGHWNTEAFF
.,TRBJ2-2,TRBV7-8,.,CASSSQPSNTGELFF
.,TRBJ1-1,TRBV6-4,.,CASRLQEGVSTEAFF
.,TRBJ1-1,TRBV19,.,CASSIDSNTEAFF
.,TRBJ2-1,TRBV9,TRBD2,CASSKYREDNEQFF
.,TRBJ1-2,TRBV28,TRBD1,CASSLSTGINYGYTF
.,TRBJ1-2,TRBV7-9,TRBD1,CASSPRDWTGGDGYTF
.,TRBJ1-3,TRBV25-1,.,CASIRSGRPIYF
.,TRBJ2-7,TRBV11-2,.,CASSPRTVSYEQYF
.,TRBJ1-6,TRBV30,TRBD1,CAWSGQGNSPLHF
.,TRBJ2-2,TRBV3-1/TRBV3-2,.,CASSPREALNTGELFF
.,TRBJ1-3,TRBV2,TRBD1,CASRAGQGFRVSGNTIYF
.,TRBJ2-3,TRBV21-1,.,CASSKAPLAGDPDTQYF
.,TRBJ2-7,TRBV5-1,.,CASSLRGQPYEQYF
.,TRBJ2-7,TRBV5-1,.,CASSLAPGNEQYF
.,TRBJ1-4,TRBV28,.,CASSTRQETTNEKLFF
.,TRBJ1-2,TRBV29-1,TRBD1,CSVEDWTKGQGEYGYTF
once,TRBJ1-6,TRBV6-5,TRBD1,CASSIDRGRNSPLHF
once,TRBJ1-1,TRBV28,TRBD1,CASSSWTGEKPEAFF
once,TRBJ1-1,TRBV5-1,TRBD1,CASSLVAGGNTEAFF
once,TRBJ2-7,TRBV3-1/TRBV3-2,TRBD2,CASSLGTSGSYEQYF
.,TRBJ2-7,TRBV18,TRBD1,CASSPRTGGLTGYEQYF
.,TRBJ2-7,TRBV19,TRBD2,CASSISGDIAYEQYF
.,TRBJ1-3,TRBV28,TRBD1,CASSSPGGFSGNTIYF
.,TRBJ2-2,TRBV7-8,.,CASSPYVKELFF
.,TRBJ2-3,TRBV30,TRBD1,CAWSADTATGGETDTQYF
.,TRBJ2-7,TRBV15,TRBD1,CATSRGGTGAYEQYF
.,TRBJ2-3,TRBV7-2,TRBD2,CASSFSGTSGSGTQYF
.,TRBJ2-3,TRBV3-1/TRBV3-2,TRBD2,CASSQLAGGSGDTQYF
.,TRBJ1-2,TRBV28,TRBD1,CASKGAGYGYTF
.,TRBJ1-5,TRBV10-3,.,CAISAGGNQPQHF